In this sample, the clone carrying this T cell receptor beta chain turned up a few times. Its antigen remains unknown. This sample is part of a study of blood T cells in healthy people across ages. Study-level findings and limits: Diversity was estimated from one million T cells, and these estimates were considered underestimates.

A second PCR, run for about 7 to 11 cycles, used a sample-barcoded 5' primer plus a J-beta primer mix. Using its own MiXCR run on the 5' RACE reads, TCRdb lists one record per CDR3 protein. The profile shows 550,000 to 600,000 distinct CDR3 sequences, 40% to 50% of them singletons. The people who gave samples were healthy Caucasians from Russia, aged 6 to 90. V lost 4 bases and J lost 5; bases outside the gene matches: 8. Germline V CDR1 and CDR2: SGHTA, FQGNSA. The CDR3 loop spans 15 amino acids. Sequencing used blood. The V and J genes are TRBV7-2 and TRBJ2-7, with 10 bases identical to TRBD2. This receptor was obtained from a man older than 75 in good health. The chain's CDR3 is CASSSQAGGPHEQYF. CDR3 DNA: TGTGCCAGCAGCTCTCAAGCGGGGGGGCCGCACGAGCAGTACTTC.